This T cell receptor beta chain originates from a study of T cell repertoires in urothelial bladder cancer (dated by TCRdb to between 2018 and 2020). Notes on the research overall: Of the 12 resected lesions, three were clinical stage cT0, three were cTa, three were cT1 and three were cT2 or greater. TCR repertoire clonality in bladder tumors was compared with TCR repertoire clonality in benign bladder inflammation. A total of around 12 patients who had bladder lesions and were undergoing transurethral resection were prospectively identified. Around 11 resected bladder lesions, consisting of urothelial carcinoma (UC+) and benign (UC-) specimens, were examined. Overall results and qualifications from the work: A median tumor infiltrating lymphocyte percentage of around 2% was observed in carcinoma specimens, compared with less than 15% in benign specimens. Urothelial carcinoma specimens had fewer T cells than benign specimens, with medians of 5,569 and 25,872. A single T-cell clone reached up to roughly 17% of infiltrating lymphocytes in carcinoma specimens, compared with 2% to 2.5% in benign specimens.

Including cysteine and phenylalanine, the CDR3 has 15 amino acids. Only the CDR3 portion is preserved as DNA: 45 bases, with reading frame beginning at the first base. V gives up 4 bases and J gives up 0 bases, and the segment between their germline ends measures 14 bases. For CDR1 and CDR2, the germline V gene lists SQVTM and ANQGSEA. Bladder lesion specimens were collected at transurethral resection and stored at -80C. DNA was isolated from bladder specimens obtained during transurethral resection. About this clone itself: Its antigen is not yet known. No much larger clonotype is one base removed from it; base qualities were not supplied.

The TCR beta chain CDR3 region was sequenced with the immunoSEQ assay. Turning to the authors' computational methods: For each specimen, T-cell fraction, clonal dominance and maximum TCR clone frequency were calculated. TCRdb took over this immuneACCESS table, retaining in-frame rearrangements with V and J assigned. Such tables are incomplete; in checked studies, under half of the missing clones stem from an unresolved V gene, and the remainder is unexplained. That table is the source of V, J and clone size, and D and trimming were worked out from the DNA. The sample includes about 10,000 clones, with roughly 50% observed a single time. About 30% of the sample belongs to the ten largest clones.

Sequences were obtained from tumor-infiltrating cells from bladder cancer. This sequence originates from a human donor with urothelial carcinoma. The chain links TRBV29-1 with TRBJ2-3, with a tentative D gene TRBD2 over 5 matching bases. The CDR3 protein: CSVAPPGGSTDTQYF. The DNA is as follows: TGCAGCGTTGCCCCACCGGGCGGGAGCACAGATACGCAGTATTTT.